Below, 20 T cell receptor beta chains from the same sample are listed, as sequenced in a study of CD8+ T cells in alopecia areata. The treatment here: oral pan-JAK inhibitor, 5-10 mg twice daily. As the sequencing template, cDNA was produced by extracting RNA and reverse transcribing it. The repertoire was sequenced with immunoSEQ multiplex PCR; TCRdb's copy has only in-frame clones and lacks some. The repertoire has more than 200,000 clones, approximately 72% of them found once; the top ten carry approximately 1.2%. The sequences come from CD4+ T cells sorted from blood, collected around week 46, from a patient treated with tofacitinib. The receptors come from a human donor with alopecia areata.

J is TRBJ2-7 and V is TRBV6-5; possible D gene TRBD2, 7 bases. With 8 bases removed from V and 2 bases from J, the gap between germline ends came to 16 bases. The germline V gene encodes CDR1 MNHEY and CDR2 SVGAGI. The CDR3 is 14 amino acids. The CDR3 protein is CASGKRGDTYEQYF. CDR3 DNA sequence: TGTGCCAGCGGAAAACGGGGGGACACCTACGAGCAGTACTTC.

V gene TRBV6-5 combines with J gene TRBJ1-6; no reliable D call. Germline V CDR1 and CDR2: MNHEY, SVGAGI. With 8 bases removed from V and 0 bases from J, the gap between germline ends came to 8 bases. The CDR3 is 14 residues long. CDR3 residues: CASGRSSYNSPLHF. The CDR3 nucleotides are TGTGCCAGCGGACGGAGCTCCTATAATTCACCCCTCCACTTT.

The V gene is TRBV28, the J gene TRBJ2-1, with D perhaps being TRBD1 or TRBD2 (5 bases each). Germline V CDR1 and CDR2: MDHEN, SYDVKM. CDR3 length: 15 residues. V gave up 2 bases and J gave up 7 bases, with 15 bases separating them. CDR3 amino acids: CASSLRSAGGNEQFF. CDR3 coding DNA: TGTGCCAGCAGTTTAAGGTCCGCTGGGGGAAATGAGCAGTTCTTC.

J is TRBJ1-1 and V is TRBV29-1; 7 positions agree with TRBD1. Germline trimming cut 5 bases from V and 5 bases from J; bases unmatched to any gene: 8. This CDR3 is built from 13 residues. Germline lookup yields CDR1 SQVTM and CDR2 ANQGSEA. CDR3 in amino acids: CSVHDRAGTEAFF. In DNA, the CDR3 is TGCAGCGTTCACGACAGGGCGGGGACTGAAGCTTTCTTT.

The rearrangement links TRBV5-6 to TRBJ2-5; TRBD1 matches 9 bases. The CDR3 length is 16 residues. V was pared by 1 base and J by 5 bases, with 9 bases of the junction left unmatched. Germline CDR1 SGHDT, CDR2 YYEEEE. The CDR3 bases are TGTGCCAGCAGCTTGAGAACAGGGGGCACGTTGGAGACCCAGTACTTC. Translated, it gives CASSLRTGGTLETQYF. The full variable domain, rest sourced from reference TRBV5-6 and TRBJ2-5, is DAGVTQSPTHLIKTRGQQVTLRCSPKSGHDTVSWYQQALGQGPQFIFQYYEEEERQRGNFPDRFSGHQFPNYSSELNVNALLLGDSALYLCASSLRTGGTLETQYFGPGTRLLVL.

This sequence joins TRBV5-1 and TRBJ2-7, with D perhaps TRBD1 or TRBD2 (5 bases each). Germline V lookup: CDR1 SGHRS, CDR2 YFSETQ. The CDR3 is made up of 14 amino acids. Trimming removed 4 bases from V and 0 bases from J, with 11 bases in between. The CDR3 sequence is CASSPGTVSYEQYF. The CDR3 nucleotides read TGCGCCAGCAGCCCGGGGACCGTCTCCTACGAGCAGTACTTC. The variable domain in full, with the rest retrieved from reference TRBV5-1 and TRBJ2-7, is KAGVTQTPRYLIKTRGQQVTLSCSPISGHRSVSWYQQTPGQGLQFLFEYFSETQRNKGNFPGRFSGRQFSNSRSEMNVSTLELGDSALYLCASSPGTVSYEQYFGPGTRLTVT.

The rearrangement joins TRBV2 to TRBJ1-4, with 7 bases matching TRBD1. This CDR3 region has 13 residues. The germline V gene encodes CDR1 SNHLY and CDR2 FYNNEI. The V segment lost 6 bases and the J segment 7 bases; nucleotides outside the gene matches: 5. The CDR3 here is CASSRGQREKLFF. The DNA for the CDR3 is TGTGCCAGCAGCAGGGGACAGCGTGAAAAACTGTTTTTT.

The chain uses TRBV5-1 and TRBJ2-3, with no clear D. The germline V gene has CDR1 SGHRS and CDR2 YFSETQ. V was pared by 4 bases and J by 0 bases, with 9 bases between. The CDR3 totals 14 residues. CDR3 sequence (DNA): TGCGCCAGCAGCCATCTATATAGCACAGATACGCAGTATTTT. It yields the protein CASSHLYSTDTQYF.

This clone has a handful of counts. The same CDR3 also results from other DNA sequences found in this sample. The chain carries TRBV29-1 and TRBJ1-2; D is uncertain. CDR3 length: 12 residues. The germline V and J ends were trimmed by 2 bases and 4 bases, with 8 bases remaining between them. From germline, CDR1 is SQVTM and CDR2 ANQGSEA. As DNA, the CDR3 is TGCAGCGTTGAAAGTTCCAGCTATGGCTACACCTTC. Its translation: CSVESSSYGYTF.

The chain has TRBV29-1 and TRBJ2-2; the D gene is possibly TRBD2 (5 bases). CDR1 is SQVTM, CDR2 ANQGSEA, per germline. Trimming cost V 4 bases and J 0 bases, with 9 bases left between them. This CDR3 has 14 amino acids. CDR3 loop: CSVGAVTNTGELFF. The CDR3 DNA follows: TGCAGCGTTGGAGCGGTCACGAACACCGGGGAGCTGTTTTTT.

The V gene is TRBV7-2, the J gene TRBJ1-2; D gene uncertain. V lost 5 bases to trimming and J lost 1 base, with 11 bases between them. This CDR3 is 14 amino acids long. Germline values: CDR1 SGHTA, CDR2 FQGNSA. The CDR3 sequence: CASSPVTSNYGYTF. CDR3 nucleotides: TGTGCCAGCAGCCCGGTGACAAGTAACTATGGCTACACCTTC.

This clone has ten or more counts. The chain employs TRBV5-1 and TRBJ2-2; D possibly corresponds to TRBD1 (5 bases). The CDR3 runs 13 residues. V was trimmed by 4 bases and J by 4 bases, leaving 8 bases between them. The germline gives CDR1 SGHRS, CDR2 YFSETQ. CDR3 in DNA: TGCGCCAGCAGCCTAGACAGCACCGGGGAGCTGTTTTTT. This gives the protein CASSLDSTGELFF.

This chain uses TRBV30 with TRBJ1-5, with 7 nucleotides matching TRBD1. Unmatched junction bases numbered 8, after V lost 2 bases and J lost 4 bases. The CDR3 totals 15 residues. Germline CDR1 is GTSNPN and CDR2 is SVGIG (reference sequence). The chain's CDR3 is CAWSPSPGGNQPQHF. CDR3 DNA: TGTGCCTGGAGTCCCTCCCCAGGGGGGAATCAGCCCCAGCATTTT.

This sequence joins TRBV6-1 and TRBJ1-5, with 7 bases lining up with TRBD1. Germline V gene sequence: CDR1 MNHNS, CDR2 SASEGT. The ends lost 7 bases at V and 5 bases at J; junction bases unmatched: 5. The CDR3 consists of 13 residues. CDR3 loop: CASKGTADQPQHF. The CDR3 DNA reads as TGTGCCAGCAAGGGGACAGCAGATCAGCCCCAGCATTTT.

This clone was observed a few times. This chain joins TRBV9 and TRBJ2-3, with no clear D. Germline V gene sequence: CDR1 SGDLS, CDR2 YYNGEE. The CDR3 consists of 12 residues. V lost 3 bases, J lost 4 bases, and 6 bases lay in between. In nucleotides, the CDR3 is TGTGCCAGCAGCGCCCTAGCAGATACGCAGTATTTT. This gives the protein CASSALADTQYF.

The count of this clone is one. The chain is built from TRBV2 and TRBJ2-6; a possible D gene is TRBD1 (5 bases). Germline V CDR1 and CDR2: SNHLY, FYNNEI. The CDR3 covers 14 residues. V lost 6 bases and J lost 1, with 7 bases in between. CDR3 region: CASSRDSGANVLTF. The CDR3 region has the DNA TGTGCCAGCAGCAGGGATTCTGGGGCCAACGTCCTGACTTTC.

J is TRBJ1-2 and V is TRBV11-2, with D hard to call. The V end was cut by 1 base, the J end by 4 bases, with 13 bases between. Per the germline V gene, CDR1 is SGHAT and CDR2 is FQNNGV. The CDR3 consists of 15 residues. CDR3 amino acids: CASSLGGRGGYGYTF. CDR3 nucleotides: TGTGCCAGCAGCTTAGGCGGCAGAGGCGGCTATGGCTACACCTTC.

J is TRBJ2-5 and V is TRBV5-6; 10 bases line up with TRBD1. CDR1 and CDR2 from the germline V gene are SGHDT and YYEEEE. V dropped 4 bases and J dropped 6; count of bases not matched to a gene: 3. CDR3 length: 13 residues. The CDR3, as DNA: TGTGCCAGCAGCCGGGACAGGGGCCAGACCCAGTACTTC. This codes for CASSRDRGQTQYF.

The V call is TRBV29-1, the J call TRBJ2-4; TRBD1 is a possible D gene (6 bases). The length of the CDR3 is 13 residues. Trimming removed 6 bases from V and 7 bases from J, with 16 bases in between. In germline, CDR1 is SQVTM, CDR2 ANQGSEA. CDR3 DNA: TGCAGCGTACAGGGACGGGTTCAGAACATTCAGTACTTC. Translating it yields CSVQGRVQNIQYF. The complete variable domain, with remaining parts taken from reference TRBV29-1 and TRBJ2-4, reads SAVISQKPSRDICQRGTSLTIQCQVDSQVTMMFWYRQQPGQSLTLIATANQGSEATYESGFVIDKFPISRPNLTFSTLTVSNMSPEDSSIYLCSVQGRVQNIQYFGAGTRLSVL.

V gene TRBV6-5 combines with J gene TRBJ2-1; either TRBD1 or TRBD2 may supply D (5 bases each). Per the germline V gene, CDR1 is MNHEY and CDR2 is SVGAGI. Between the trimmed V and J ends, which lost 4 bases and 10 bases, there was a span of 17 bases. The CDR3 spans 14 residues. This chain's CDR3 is CASSSPGRKAEQFF. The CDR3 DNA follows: TGTGCCAGCAGTTCGCCGGGACGGAAGGCCGAGCAGTTCTTC.